One sample yielded the 20 T cell receptor beta chains listed below, sequenced in a study of pediatric ulcerative colitis. During colonoscopy, one to two rectal pinch biopsies were collected. The data were produced by immunoSEQ multiplex PCR, yet TCRdb's version contains in-frame clones alone and is incomplete. The data contain 30,000 to 45,000 clones, less than 80% of them singletons. Sequencing input: gut tissue. These receptors originate from a boy aged 5-17 years with moderate ulcerative colitis.

The CDR3 nucleotides are TGTGCCTGGTCCACGGGGGGAGGGAGCCAAGAGACCCAGTACTTC. It translates to CAWSTGGGSQETQYF. The V and J genes are TRBV30 and TRBJ2-5; TRBD2 agrees at 7 bases. Trimming removed 5 bases from V and 1 base from J; junction bases left unmatched: 10. Germline CDR1 is GTSNPN and CDR2 is SVGIG (reference sequence). This CDR3 contains 15 residues.

V usage is TRBV7-9 and J usage is TRBJ2-1; tentatively, D is TRBD1 or TRBD2 (5 bases each). This CDR3 spans 14 amino acids. V was clipped by 6 bases and J by 3 bases, with 12 bases between them. Germline lookup yields CDR1 SEHNR and CDR2 FQNEAQ (reference sequence). CDR3 bases: TGTGCCAGCAGTTCCCGGGGCGGCTACAATGAGCAGTTCTTC. It is translated as CASSSRGGYNEQFF.

The chain joins TRBV28 to TRBJ2-5; 8 bases are a match to TRBD2. The CDR3 runs 16 residues. J lost 5 bases, V lost 6 bases, and 14 bases had no gene match. Germline V gene data show CDR1 as MDHEN and CDR2 as SYDVKM. The CDR3 DNA is TGTGCCAGCAGCCCCCTCGGGGAGCGGGAGTATGAGACCCAGTACTTC. The encoded protein is CASSPLGEREYETQYF.

The chain recombines TRBV5-8 with TRBJ2-5; 9 bases are shared with TRBD1. Germline CDR1 SGHTS, CDR2 YDEGEE. The CDR3 contains 17 residues. J was trimmed by 5 bases and V by 5 bases; bases with no gene match: 16. For the CDR3, the DNA is TGTGCCAGCAGTCCCACTCCCGGGACAGGGTGTTCTGAGACCCAGTACTTC. As protein: CASSPTPGTGCSETQYF. The whole variable domain, remainder taken from reference TRBV5-8 and TRBJ2-5, is EAGVTQSPTHLIKTRGQQATLRCSPISGHTSVYWYQQALGLGLQFLLWYDEGEERNRGNFPPRFSGRQFPNYSSELNVNALELEDSALYLCASSPTPGTGCSETQYFGPGTRLLVL.

The gene calls are TRBV19 and TRBJ1-1; 7 nucleotides align to TRBD1. Trimming took 7 bases from V and 2 from J; bases not matched to a gene: 7. Germline V lookup: CDR1 LNHDA, CDR2 SQIVND (reference sequence). There are 14 residues in the CDR3. The CDR3 DNA follows: TGTGCCAGTACCGTGGACAGGCGAAACACTGAAGCTTTCTTT. Translated: CASTVDRRNTEAFF.

This clone turned up a few times. The chain joins TRBV6-1 to TRBJ2-1; maybe TRBD2 (6 bases). This CDR3 has 14 residues. CDR1 is MNHNS and CDR2 is SASEGT in the germline V gene. V gave up 6 bases and J gave up 3 bases, with 12 bases separating them. In DNA form, the CDR3 reads TGTGCCAGCAGGACACGCGGGAACTACAATGAGCAGTTCTTC. Translated: CASRTRGNYNEQFF.

This clone was seen a handful of times. The chain combines TRBV4-1 with TRBJ1-2; a possible D gene is TRBD1 (6 bases). The V end lost 5 bases, the J end lost 10 bases, and 20 bases lay between the germline ends. Per germline, CDR1 MGHRA and CDR2 YSYEKL. The CDR3 has 14 amino acids. This CDR3 reads CASSYERGVDDYTF. The DNA for the CDR3 is TGCGCCAGCAGCTATGAAAGGGGGGTGGATGACTACACCTTC.

Only a few counts were recorded for this clone. The rearrangement links TRBV10-3 to TRBJ2-1; possibly TRBD2 for D (5 bases). This CDR3 is built from 14 residues. Germline V gene lookup returns CDR1 ENHRY and CDR2 SYGVKD. Trimming shortened V by 7 bases and J by 2 bases, and 12 bases separated the two germline ends. CDR3 loop: CAINPSGTYNEQFF. In nucleotides, the CDR3 is TGTGCCATCAACCCAAGCGGTACCTACAATGAGCAGTTCTTC.

The rearrangement joins TRBV6-4 to TRBJ2-7; 7 bases fit TRBD2. V shed 10 bases and J 3 bases; nucleotides not matched to a gene: 12. There are 14 residues in the CDR3. Germline CDR1 is MRHNA and CDR2 is SNTAGT. The CDR3 DNA reads as TGTGCCATCGCGCGAAGCGGACTAGGCTACGAGCAGTACTTC. Translation gives CAIARSGLGYEQYF.

The chain links TRBV19 to TRBJ2-1; 8 positions match TRBD1. Unmatched junction bases numbered 10, after V lost 4 bases and J lost 8 bases. This CDR3 spans 15 amino acids. Germline values: CDR1 LNHDA, CDR2 SQIVND (reference sequence). CDR3 sequence: CASSSGQGGRDEQFF. The CDR3 coding sequence is TGTGCCAGTAGTAGCGGACAGGGAGGTAGGGATGAGCAGTTCTTC.

This clone appeared a single time. This chain joins TRBV10-3 and TRBJ2-1; D may match TRBD1 or TRBD2 (5 bases each). Trimming stripped 6 bases from V and 0 bases from J, with 15 bases between. Germline assignment: CDR1 ENHRY and CDR2 SYGVKD. The CDR3 is 16 residues long. The CDR3 loop is CAIRGVAADSYNEQFF. CDR3 bases: TGTGCCATCAGGGGGGTCGCGGCAGACTCCTACAATGAGCAGTTCTTC.

This clone was seen a handful of times. The identical CDR3 is also encoded by other nucleotide sequences in the sample. The CDR3 nucleotides are TGTGCCAGCAGTTTCCCCTACGAGCAGTACTTC. Amino acids: CASSFPYEQYF. The chain couples TRBV6-1 to TRBJ2-7; the D is unclear. The CDR3 has 11 residues. In germline, CDR1 is MNHNS, CDR2 SASEGT. The V end lost 5 bases, the J end lost 2 bases, and 4 bases lay between the germline ends.

The rearrangement uses TRBV5-1 and TRBJ1-1; tentatively, D is TRBD1 (6 bases). The CDR3 runs 15 residues. The V end lost 0 bases, the J end lost 3 bases, and 12 bases lay between the germline ends. From germline, CDR1 is SGHRS and CDR2 YFSETQ. The CDR3 region is CASSLGTGTHTEAFF. CDR3 nucleotides: TGCGCCAGCAGCTTGGGAACAGGGACTCACACTGAAGCTTTCTTT.

This clone was observed once. The chain carries TRBV11-2 and TRBJ2-5; D possibly uses TRBD1 or TRBD2 (6 bases each). The V and J ends lost 1 base and 4 bases respectively, with 16 bases between them. The CDR3 sequence is 16 residues long. Per the germline V gene, CDR1 is SGHAT and CDR2 is FQNNGV. The CDR3 nucleotides read TGTGCCAGCAGCTTAGGGGCCCTAGGAGGGGGAGAGACCCAGTACTTC. It yields the protein CASSLGALGGGETQYF.

V usage is TRBV5-8 and J usage is TRBJ2-1; TRBD2 matches 9 bases. CDR3 length: 15 amino acids. V trimming: 7 bases; J trimming: 6 bases; junction bases outside the gene matches: 11. Germline V gene sequence: CDR1 SGHTS, CDR2 YDEGEE. In nucleotides, the CDR3 is TGTGCCAGCGAAACCCCGCTAGCGGGGAGCAATGAGCAGTTCTTC. Its protein is CASETPLAGSNEQFF.

This clone appeared once. The rearrangement uses TRBV6-5 and TRBJ2-7; D tentatively reads TRBD1 or TRBD2 (5 bases each). Per germline, CDR1 MNHEY and CDR2 SVGAGI. The ends were cut back, 4 bases at V and 4 bases at J, with 17 bases in the middle. The CDR3 has 15 residues. Written as DNA, the CDR3 is TGTGCCAGCAGTTTAACATGGGACGGCTCGTACGAGCAGTACTTC. Amino acids: CASSLTWDGSYEQYF.

The J gene is TRBJ1-1, the V gene TRBV5-1; 7 nucleotides align to TRBD1. The V gene end was trimmed by 5 bases and the J gene end by 4 bases; junction bases not matched to a gene: 11. CDR3 size: 15 residues. Germline V gene sequence: CDR1 SGHRS, CDR2 YFSETQ. The CDR3 DNA reads TGCGCCAGCAGACGTACAGGGGAGGTTTTCACTGAAGCTTTCTTT. This codes for CASRRTGEVFTEAFF.

This clone occurred a few times. This sample also contains other DNA sequences that code for the same CDR3. The chain employs TRBV6-5 and TRBJ1-1; D call uncertain. This CDR3 spans 13 amino acids. V was shortened by 2 bases and J by 1 base, with 5 bases between the two germline ends. Germline CDR1 is MNHEY and CDR2 is SVGAGI. CDR3 sequence: CASSYQRNTEAFF. The CDR3 coding sequence is TGTGCCAGCAGTTACCAACGGAACACTGAAGCTTTCTTT.

The V and J genes are TRBV19 and TRBJ2-3; 7 bases are a match to TRBD1. The CDR3 consists of 15 residues. J gave up 3 bases and V 1 base, and 4 bases lay outside the gene matches. Germline loops: CDR1 LNHDA, CDR2 SQIVND (reference sequence). CDR3 sequence reads: CASSIGARGTDTQYF. DNA of the CDR3: TGTGCCAGTAGTATAGGGGCCAGGGGGACAGATACGCAGTATTTT.

This chain's CDR3 is CASSLEGYRGSSPLHF. CDR3 DNA sequence: TGTGCCAGCAGCTTAGAGGGGTACCGGGGGAGTTCACCCCTCCACTTT. The J gene is TRBJ1-6, the V gene TRBV7-2; a possible D gene is TRBD1 (5 bases). V gave up 1 base and J gave up 9 bases, with 16 bases separating them. Germline lookup yields CDR1 SGHTA and CDR2 FQGNSA. The CDR3 contains 16 residues.